The present entry profiles one TCR beta chain with its context. Original methodology: Cell counts per sample came from amplifying reference gene primers. This table comes from immunoSEQ multiplex PCR, and its TCRdb copy is limited to in-frame clones, with some not included. The V and J calls and the clone size are those of that table, but D and trimming were determined from the DNA. The sample yields fewer than 250,000 clones, 86% seen once. This sample was included in a study of blood T cell repertoires in COVID-19. Study information: COVID-19 samples collected from the United States, Italy and Spain covered acute and convalescent phases. Sources were T cells, B-cell-depleted T cells, or PBMCs; the material itself was cDNA or gDNA.

The CDR3 covers 16 residues. Germline V CDR1 and CDR2: SGHNT, YYREEE (reference sequence). The ends lost 4 bases at V and 1 base at J; junction bases unmatched: 7. Specimen: peripheral blood. The chain links TRBV5-4 to TRBJ2-1; TRBD2 matches at 8 bases. The receptor was isolated from a woman aged 70-85 years with acute or convalescent COVID-19. The CDR3 spells CASSPPLAGSYNEQFF. The CDR3 bases are TGTGCCAGCAGCCCCCCCCTAGCGGGTTCCTACAATGAGCAGTTCTTC.